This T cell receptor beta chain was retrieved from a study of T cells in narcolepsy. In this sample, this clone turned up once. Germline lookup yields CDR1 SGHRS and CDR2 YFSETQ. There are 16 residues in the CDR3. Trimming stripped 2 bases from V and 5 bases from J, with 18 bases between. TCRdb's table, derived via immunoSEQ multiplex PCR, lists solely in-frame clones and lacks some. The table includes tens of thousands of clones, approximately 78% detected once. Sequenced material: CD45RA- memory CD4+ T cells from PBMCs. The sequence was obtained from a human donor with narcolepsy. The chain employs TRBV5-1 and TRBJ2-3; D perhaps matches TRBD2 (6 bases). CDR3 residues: CASSFTGTLLGDTQYF. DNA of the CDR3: TGCGCCAGCAGCTTTACCGGGACTTTATTAGGAGATACGCAGTATTTT.